Below, 5 T cell receptor beta chains from the same sample are listed, as sequenced in a study of early T cells in non-severe SARS-CoV-2 infection. TCRdb passed the 5' RACE reads through MiXCR, listing each CDR3 protein once. The sample lists fewer than 30,000 distinct CDR3 sequences, roughly 5.4% seen once, with approximately 0.87% in the top ten. The sequenced sample was whole blood. Source of these receptors: an adult who was a healthcare worker with PCR-confirmed SARS-CoV-2 infection or an uninfected control (not recorded which).

J is TRBJ2-1 and V is TRBV3-1; the match to TRBD1 covers 8 bases. Per the germline V gene, CDR1 is LGHDT and CDR2 is YNNKEL (reference sequence). With 6 bases clipped from V and 8 bases from J, the junction kept 18 bases outside the gene matches. The CDR3 spans 17 residues. The CDR3 sequence is CASSRWSGGRLGHEQFF. The DNA for the CDR3 is TGTGCCAGCAGTCGTTGGTCAGGGGGCAGATTAGGGCATGAGCAGTTCTTC.

The sample holds many counts of this clonotype. The chain has TRBV7-2 and TRBJ1-4, with D hard to call. There are 14 residues in the CDR3. V lost 4 bases to trimming and J lost 6 bases, with 12 bases between them. Germline CDR1 SGHTA, CDR2 FQGNSA. CDR3 nucleotides: TGTGCCAGCAGCTCACCGGGAGTGGATGAAAAACTGTTTTTT. Encoded protein: CASSSPGVDEKLFF.

Worth noting for this clonotype: It may be a read error: a sequence one base away is much more abundant. The chain recombines TRBV6-2 or TRBV6-3 with TRBJ2-1, with TRBD2 matching 9 bases. Looked up from germline, CDR1 is MNHEY and CDR2 is SVGEGT. The CDR3 extends over 16 amino acids. CDR3: CASSNEAGGYYNKQFF. CDR3 bases: TGTGCCAGCAGTAACGAAGCGGGGGGATACTACAATAAGCAGTTCTTC.

This clonotype was detected many times. The chain employs TRBV27 and TRBJ2-7, with 10 bases matching TRBD1. CDR3 length: 15 amino acids. Germline values: CDR1 MNHEY, CDR2 SMNVEV (reference sequence). The J segment lost 6 bases and the V segment lost 11 bases, leaving 16 bases of the junction unmatched. The CDR3 region has the DNA TGTGCCTGCGGAAATTTAGGGACAGGGGATTTCGAGCAGTACTTC. It specifies CACGNLGTGDFEQYF.

As concerns this clonotype: A clone one base away is much larger, so this may be a read error. The chain employs TRBV28 and TRBJ2-5, with 11 bases fitting TRBD2. Germline CDR1 is MDHEN and CDR2 is SYDVKM. The length of the CDR3 is 15 residues. Here the CDR3 reads CVSTGTSGTQETQYF. The CDR3 nucleotides read TGTGTCAGCACCGGGACTAGCGGTACCCAAGAGACCCAGTACTTC.